Shown below are 21 T cell receptor beta chains from a single sample sequenced in a study of PD-L1 blockade in urothelial cancer. The table came from immunoSEQ multiplex PCR; TCRdb's copy has only in-frame clones and leaves some out. The table lists about 43,000 clones, 83% of them singletons. Specified time point: peripheral blood 6 weeks after treatment start. Source: PBMCs, taken around atezolizumab (anti-PD-L1) treatment. Receptor source: a man aged 60-69 years with urothelial cancer.

CDR3 nucleotide sequence: TGCAGCGTTGGGGAGGACACCGGGGAGCTGTTTTTT. This translates into CSVGEDTGELFF. V usage is TRBV29-1 and J usage is TRBJ2-2, with TRBD2 as a possible D gene (6 bases). The CDR3 consists of 12 residues. V was cut by 4 bases and J by 3 bases, with 6 bases left in between. CDR1 SQVTM and CDR2 ANQGSEA come from the germline V gene.

The rearrangement links TRBV2 to TRBJ1-2, with 9 bases that match TRBD1. The CDR3 has 14 residues. Trimming took 5 bases from V and 11 from J; bases not matched to a gene: 12. Germline V lookup: CDR1 SNHLY, CDR2 FYNNEI. CDR3 in DNA: TGTGCCAGCAGTCAACAGGGGGCTGCGTTGGATTACACCTTC. This sequence encodes CASSQQGAALDYTF.

The chain uses TRBV6-1 and TRBJ2-5, with a possible D match to TRBD2 (6 bases). V gave up 4 bases and J gave up 5 bases, with 14 bases separating them. Germline CDR1 reads MNHNS; CDR2 reads SASEGT. This CDR3 has 14 residues. The CDR3 sequence: CASSVGGAGETQYF. The CDR3, as DNA: TGTGCCAGCAGTGTCGGAGGGGCCGGGGAGACCCAGTACTTC.

The V and J genes are TRBV28 and TRBJ2-5, with 7 bases that match TRBD1. V trimming: 7 bases; J trimming: 1 base; junction bases outside the gene matches: 6. CDR1 MDHEN and CDR2 SYDVKM come from the germline V gene. The CDR3 is 14 residues long. CDR3 residues: CASNEQGIQETQYF. CDR3 nucleotides: TGTGCCAGCAACGAACAGGGGATCCAAGAGACCCAGTACTTC. The entire variable domain, with the rest obtained from reference TRBV28 and TRBJ2-5, is as follows: DVKVTQSSRYLVKRTGEKVFLECVQDMDHENMFWYRQDPGLGLRLIYFSYDVKMKEKGDIPEGYSVSREKKERFSLILESASTNQTSMYLCASNEQGIQETQYFGPGTRLLVL.

V usage is TRBV4-1 and J usage is TRBJ2-7; 11 positions agree with TRBD1. The germline V gene encodes CDR1 MGHRA and CDR2 YSYEKL. Trimming removed 4 bases from V and 0 bases from J; junction bases left unmatched: 2. The CDR3 totals 15 residues. The CDR3: CASSRGTGGSYEQYF. CDR3 nucleotides: TGCGCCAGCAGCCGCGGGACAGGGGGCTCCTACGAGCAGTACTTC.

J is TRBJ2-3 and V is TRBV27; 8 nucleotides align to TRBD1. CDR3 length equals 15 residues. V dropped 6 bases and J dropped 0; count of bases not matched to a gene: 5. CDR1 MNHEY and CDR2 SMNVEV come from the germline V gene (reference sequence). The chain's CDR3 is CASRDRGLSTDTQYF. CDR3 nucleotide sequence: TGTGCCAGCAGAGACAGGGGCCTAAGCACAGATACGCAGTATTTT.

The gene calls are TRBV6-1 and TRBJ2-3; TRBD2 agrees at 7 bases. Germline CDR1 MNHNS, CDR2 SASEGT. The trim removed 5 bases at V and 0 bases at J, leaving 2 bases unmatched. The CDR3 consists of 14 residues. The CDR3 DNA follows: TGTGCCAGCAGTAGCGGGGACAGCACAGATACGCAGTATTTT. Protein: CASSSGDSTDTQYF.

The rearrangement joins TRBV6-5 to TRBJ1-3, with TRBD1 as a possible D gene (6 bases). The germline gives CDR1 MNHEY, CDR2 SVGAGI. The CDR3 spans 15 residues. With 5 bases removed from V and 0 bases from J, the gap between germline ends came to 11 bases. The CDR3 spells CASSAGQNSGNTIYF. The CDR3 nucleotides are TGTGCCAGCAGTGCCGGACAGAACTCTGGAAACACCATATATTTT.

This chain connects TRBV30 to TRBJ1-1; TRBD1 aligns across 8 bases. The germline V gene encodes CDR1 GTSNPN and CDR2 SVGIG (reference sequence). The CDR3 has 14 residues. With 2 bases clipped from V and 1 base from J, the junction kept 3 bases outside the gene matches. CDR3 sequence (DNA): TGTGCCTGGAGTAAGGACAGGGCGAACACTGAAGCTTTCTTT. Translated: CAWSKDRANTEAFF.

The CDR3 DNA reads TGTGCCAGCGATCCCGGGACAGGGGTCAAACTGTTTTTT. It is translated as CASDPGTGVKLFF. This chain links TRBV19 with TRBJ1-4, with 10 bases that match TRBD1. The V gene's germline CDR1 is LNHDA and CDR2 SQIVND (reference sequence). There are 13 residues in the CDR3. Germline trimming cut 9 bases from V and 11 bases from J; bases unmatched to any gene: 9.

DNA of the CDR3: TGTGCCTGGAGTGGACAGGGTGGGGAGCCCCAGCATTTT. It is translated as CAWSGQGGEPQHF. J is TRBJ1-5 and V is TRBV30; 7 bases map to TRBD1. CDR1 and CDR2 (germline): GTSNPN, SVGIG (reference sequence). Trimming cost V 1 base and J 8 bases; bases outside gene matches: 5. This CDR3 has 13 residues.

The chain is built from TRBV18 and TRBJ2-7, with a weak D call TRBD1 (7 bases). V dropped 6 bases and J dropped 7 bases, with 19 bases sitting between them. The germline CDR1 and CDR2 sequences are KGHSH and LQKENI. The CDR3 is made up of 14 amino acids. CDR3 sequence: CASSRLEGAREQYF. In DNA form, the CDR3 reads TGTGCCAGCTCCCGGCTGGAGGGGGCGCGGGAGCAGTACTTC.

The rearrangement links TRBV5-5 to TRBJ1-6; maybe TRBD1 (6 bases). V lost 5 bases to trimming and J lost 10 bases, with 19 bases between them. The germline gives CDR1 SGHKS, CDR2 YYEKEE (reference sequence). The CDR3 has 15 residues. CDR3 DNA: TGTGCCAGCAGGAGTGCGGACAGTAAAACCTCACCCCTCCACTTT. It translates to CASRSADSKTSPLHF.

V usage is TRBV6-6 and J usage is TRBJ2-2; D uncertain. The V and J ends lost 2 bases and 7 bases respectively, with 14 bases between them. This CDR3 spans 15 amino acids. Germline CDR1 and CDR2: MNHNY and SVGAGI (reference sequence). This chain's CDR3 is CASSYAASMSGELFF. The CDR3 DNA follows: TGTGCCAGCAGTTACGCGGCTAGTATGAGCGGGGAGCTGTTTTTT.

V and J are TRBV4-2 and TRBJ2-3, with 12 bases identical to TRBD2. With V trimmed by 1 base and J by 1 base, 9 bases remained unmatched. CDR1 LGHNA and CDR2 YNFKEQ come from the germline V gene. This CDR3 contains 19 residues. CDR3 residues: CASSQVQLAGGPGTDTQYF. CDR3 in DNA: TGTGCCAGCAGCCAAGTTCAGCTAGCGGGGGGGCCCGGCACAGATACGCAGTATTTT.

The chain has TRBV6-5 and TRBJ1-2, with 10 bases lining up with TRBD1. Germline V gene lookup returns CDR1 MNHEY and CDR2 SVGAGI. The junction had 8 bases not matched to a gene; V was cut back by 2 bases and J by 5 bases. The CDR3 consists of 16 residues. The CDR3, as DNA: TGTGCCAGCAGTTACATACGGACAGGGGGGGGGTATGGCTACACCTTC. Protein sequence: CASSYIRTGGGYGYTF.

The chain carries TRBV7-9 and TRBJ2-5; 11 positions agree with TRBD1. The CDR3 covers 13 residues. V shed 6 bases and J 9 bases; nucleotides not matched to a gene: 6. CDR1 SEHNR and CDR2 FQNEAQ come from the germline V gene (reference sequence). The CDR3 DNA is TGTGCCAGCAGGTCCGGGACAGGGGGATCCCAGTACTTC. Its protein product is CASRSGTGGSQYF. Full variable domain (outside the CDR3, taken from reference TRBV7-9 and TRBJ2-5): DTGVSQNPRHKITKRGQNVTFRCDPISEHNRLYWYRQTLGQGPEFLTYFQNEAQLEKSRLLSDRFSAERPKGSFSTLEIQRTEQGDSAMYLCASRSGTGGSQYFGPGTRLLVL.

The chain carries TRBV18 and TRBJ2-1, with D perhaps TRBD2 (6 bases). Germline V gene sequence: CDR1 KGHSH, CDR2 LQKENI. The CDR3 loop spans 14 amino acids. Trimming removed 3 bases at V and 7 bases at J, with 13 bases between. The CDR3 DNA follows: TGTGCCAGCTCACCCCTCGGGAGCCTGAATGAGCAGTTCTTC. This codes for CASSPLGSLNEQFF.

The chain combines TRBV28 with TRBJ2-7; D possibly corresponds to TRBD1 (6 bases). Trimming left V 3 bases short and J 3 bases short, with 15 bases between. This CDR3 spans 15 amino acids. Germline-derived CDR1 and CDR2 are MDHEN and SYDVKM. The CDR3 here is CASSLFLDRFYEQYF. CDR3 DNA sequence: TGTGCCAGCAGTTTGTTCTTGGACAGATTCTACGAGCAGTACTTC.

The chain links TRBV6-5 to TRBJ1-3; no definite D call. The V and J ends lost 0 bases and 0 bases respectively, with 9 bases between them. The CDR3 extends over 16 amino acids. From germline, CDR1 is MNHEY and CDR2 SVGAGI. This CDR3 reads CASSYSDIDSGNTIYF. CDR3 bases: TGTGCCAGCAGTTACTCAGACATCGACTCTGGAAACACCATATATTTT.

V is TRBV5-1 and J is TRBJ2-7; TRBD1 agrees at 9 bases. With 2 bases clipped from V and 4 bases from J, the junction kept 7 bases outside the gene matches. This CDR3 region has 15 residues. The V gene's germline CDR1 is SGHRS and CDR2 YFSETQ. The CDR3 is CASSFNTGGLYEQYF. CDR3 in DNA: TGCGCCAGCAGCTTTAACACAGGGGGCTTATACGAGCAGTACTTC.